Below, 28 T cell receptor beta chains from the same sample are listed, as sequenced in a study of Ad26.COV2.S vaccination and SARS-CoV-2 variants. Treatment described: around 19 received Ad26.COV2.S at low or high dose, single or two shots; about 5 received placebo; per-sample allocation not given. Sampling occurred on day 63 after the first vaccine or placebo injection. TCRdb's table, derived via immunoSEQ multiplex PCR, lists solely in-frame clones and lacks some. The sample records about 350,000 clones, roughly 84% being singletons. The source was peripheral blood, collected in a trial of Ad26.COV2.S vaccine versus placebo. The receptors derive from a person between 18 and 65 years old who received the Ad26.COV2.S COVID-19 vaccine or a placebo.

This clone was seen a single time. CDR3 bases: TGTGCCAGCAGTGGACAGGCCAAAAACATTCAGTACTTC. Translating gives CASSGQAKNIQYF. The rearrangement uses TRBV12-3 or TRBV12-4 and TRBJ2-4, with D possibly being TRBD1 (6 bases). The CDR3 runs 13 residues. Trimming cost V 5 bases and J 1 base, with 6 bases left between them.

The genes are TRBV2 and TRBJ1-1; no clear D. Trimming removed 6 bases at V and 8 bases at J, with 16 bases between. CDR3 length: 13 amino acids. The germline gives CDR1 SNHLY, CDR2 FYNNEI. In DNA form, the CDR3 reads TGTGCCAGCAGCGGTACTCGGAACAGAGAAGCTTTCTTT. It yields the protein CASSGTRNREAFF. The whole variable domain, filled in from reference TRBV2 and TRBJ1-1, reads EPEVTQTPSHQVTQMGQEVILRCVPISNHLYFYWYRQILGQKVEFLVSFYNNEISEKSEIFDDQFSVERPDGSNFTLKIRSTKLEDSAMYFCASSGTRNREAFFGQGTRLTVV.

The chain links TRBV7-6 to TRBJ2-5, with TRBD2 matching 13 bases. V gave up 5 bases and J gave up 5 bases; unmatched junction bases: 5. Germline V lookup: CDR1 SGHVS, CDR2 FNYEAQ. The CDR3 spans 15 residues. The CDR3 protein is CASSLGLAGEETQYF. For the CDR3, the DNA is TGTGCCAGCAGCCTAGGACTAGCGGGGGAGGAGACCCAGTACTTC.

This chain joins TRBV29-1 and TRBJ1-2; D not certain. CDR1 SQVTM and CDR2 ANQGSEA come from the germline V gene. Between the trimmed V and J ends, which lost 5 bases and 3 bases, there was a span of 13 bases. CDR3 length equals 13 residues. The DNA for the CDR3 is TGCAGCGTTCCACTAGGGTCTGACTATGGCTACACCTTC. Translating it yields CSVPLGSDYGYTF.

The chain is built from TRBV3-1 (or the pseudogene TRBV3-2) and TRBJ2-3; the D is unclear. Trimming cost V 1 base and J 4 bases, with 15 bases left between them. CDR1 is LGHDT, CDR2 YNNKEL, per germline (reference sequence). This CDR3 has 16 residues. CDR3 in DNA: TGTGCCAGCAGCCAAGTAGCTCAAGCGACCCCAGATACGCAGTATTTT. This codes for CASSQVAQATPDTQYF.

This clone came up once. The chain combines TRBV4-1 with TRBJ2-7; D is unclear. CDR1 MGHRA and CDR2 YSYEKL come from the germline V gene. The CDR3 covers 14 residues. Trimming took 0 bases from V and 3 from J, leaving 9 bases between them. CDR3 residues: CASSQELGIYEQYF. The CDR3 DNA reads TGCGCCAGCAGCCAAGAACTGGGGATCTACGAGCAGTACTTC.

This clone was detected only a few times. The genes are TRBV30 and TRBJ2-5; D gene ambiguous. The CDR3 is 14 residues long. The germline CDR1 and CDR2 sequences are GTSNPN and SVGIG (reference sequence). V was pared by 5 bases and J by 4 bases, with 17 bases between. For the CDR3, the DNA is TGTGCCTGGGGGGATTTTCGAGGCCTAGAGACCCAGTACTTC. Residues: CAWGDFRGLETQYF.

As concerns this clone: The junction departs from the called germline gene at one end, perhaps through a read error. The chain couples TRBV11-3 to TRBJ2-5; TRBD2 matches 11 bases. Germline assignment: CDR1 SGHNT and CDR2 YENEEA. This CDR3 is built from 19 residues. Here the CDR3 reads CASSLGALAGGHNGETQYF. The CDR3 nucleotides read TGTGCCAGCAGTTTAGGAGCTCTAGCGGGGGGACACAATGGGGAGACCCAGTACTTC.

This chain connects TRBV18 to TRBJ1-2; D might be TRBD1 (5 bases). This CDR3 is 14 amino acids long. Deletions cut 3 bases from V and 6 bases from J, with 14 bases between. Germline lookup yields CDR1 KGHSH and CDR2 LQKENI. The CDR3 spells CASSPGTATNGYTF. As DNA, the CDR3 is TGTGCCAGCTCACCTGGGACGGCAACCAATGGCTACACCTTC.

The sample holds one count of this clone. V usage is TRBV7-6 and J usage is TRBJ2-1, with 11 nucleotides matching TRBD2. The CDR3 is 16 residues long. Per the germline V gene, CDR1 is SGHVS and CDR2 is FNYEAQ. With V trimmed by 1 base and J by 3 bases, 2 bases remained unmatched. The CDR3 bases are TGTGCCAGCAGCTTAGGACTAGCGGGGAACTACAATGAGCAGTTCTTC. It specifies CASSLGLAGNYNEQFF.

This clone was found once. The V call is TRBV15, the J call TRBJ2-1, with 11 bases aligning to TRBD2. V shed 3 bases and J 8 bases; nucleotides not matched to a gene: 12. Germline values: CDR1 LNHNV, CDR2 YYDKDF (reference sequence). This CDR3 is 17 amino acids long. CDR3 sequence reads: CATSREISGGAVDEQFF. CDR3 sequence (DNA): TGTGCCACCAGCAGGGAGATTAGCGGGGGGGCGGTGGATGAGCAGTTCTTC.

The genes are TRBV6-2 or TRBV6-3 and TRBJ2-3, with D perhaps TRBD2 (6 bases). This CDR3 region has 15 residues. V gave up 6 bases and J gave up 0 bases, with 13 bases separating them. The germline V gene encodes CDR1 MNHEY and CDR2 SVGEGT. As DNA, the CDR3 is TGTGCCAGCAGACCTGGGACTTTTAGCACAGATACGCAGTATTTT. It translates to CASRPGTFSTDTQYF.

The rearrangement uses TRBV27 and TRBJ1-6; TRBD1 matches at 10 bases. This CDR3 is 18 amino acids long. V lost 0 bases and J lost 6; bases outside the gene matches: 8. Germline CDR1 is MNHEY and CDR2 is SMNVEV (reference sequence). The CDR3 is CASSLSIKGTGVNSPLHF. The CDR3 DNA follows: TGTGCCAGCAGTTTATCGATTAAGGGGACAGGGGTTAATTCACCCCTCCACTTT.

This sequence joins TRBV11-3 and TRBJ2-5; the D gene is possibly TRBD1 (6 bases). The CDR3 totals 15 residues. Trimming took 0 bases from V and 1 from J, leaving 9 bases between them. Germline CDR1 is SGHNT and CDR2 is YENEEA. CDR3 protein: CASSLDRGPQETQYF. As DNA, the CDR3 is TGTGCCAGCAGCTTAGACAGGGGTCCCCAAGAGACCCAGTACTTC. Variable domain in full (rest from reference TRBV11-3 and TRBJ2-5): EAGVVQSPRYKIIEKKQPVAFWCNPISGHNTLYWYLQNLGQGPELLIRYENEEAVDDSQLPKDRFSAERLKGVDSTLKIQPAELGDSAVYLCASSLDRGPQETQYFGPGTRLLVL.

In nucleotides, the CDR3 is TGTGCCAGCAGTGGTGTGTGGGGACAGGGCAACACCGGGGAGCTGTTTTTT. It translates to CASSGVWGQGNTGELFF. The chain joins TRBV25-1 to TRBJ2-2; 9 bases are a match to TRBD1. The CDR3 runs 17 residues. The trim removed 4 bases at V and 2 bases at J, leaving 8 bases unmatched. Germline CDR1 reads MGHDK; CDR2 reads SYGVNS.

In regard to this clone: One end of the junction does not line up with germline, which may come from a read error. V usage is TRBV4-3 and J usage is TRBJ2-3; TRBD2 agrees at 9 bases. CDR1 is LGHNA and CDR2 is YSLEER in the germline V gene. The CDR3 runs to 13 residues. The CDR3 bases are TGCGCCAGCAGCCAAGATCGGTCTAGCGGGGTCCATTTT. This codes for CASSQDRSSGVHF.

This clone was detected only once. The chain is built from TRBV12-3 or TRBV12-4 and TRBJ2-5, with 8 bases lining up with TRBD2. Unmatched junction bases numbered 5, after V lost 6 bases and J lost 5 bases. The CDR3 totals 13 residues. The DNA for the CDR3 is TGTGCCAGCAGACCGAGCGGGAGTGAGACCCAGTACTTC. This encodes CASRPSGSETQYF.

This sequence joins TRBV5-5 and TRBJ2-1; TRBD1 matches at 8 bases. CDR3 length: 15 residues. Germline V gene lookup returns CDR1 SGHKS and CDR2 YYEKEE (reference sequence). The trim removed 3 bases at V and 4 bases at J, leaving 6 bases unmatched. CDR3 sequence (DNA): TGTGCCAGCAGCTACAGCAGGGGGCATTACAATGAGCAGTTCTTC. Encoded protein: CASSYSRGHYNEQFF.

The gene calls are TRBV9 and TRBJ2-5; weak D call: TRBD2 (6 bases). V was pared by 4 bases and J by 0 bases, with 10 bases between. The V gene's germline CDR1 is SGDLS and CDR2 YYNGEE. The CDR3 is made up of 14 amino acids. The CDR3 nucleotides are TGTGCCAGCAGCCCCGGACTATACCAAGAGACCCAGTACTTC. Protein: CASSPGLYQETQYF.

The CDR3 DNA is TGTGCCAGTAGTGTTTCTACCGCGGAGACCCAGTACTTC. This gives the protein CASSVSTAETQYF. V is TRBV19 and J is TRBJ2-5, with D unresolved. The germline V and J ends were trimmed by 5 bases and 5 bases, with 12 bases remaining between them. The CDR3 totals 13 residues. Germline-derived CDR1 and CDR2 are LNHDA and SQIVND (reference sequence).

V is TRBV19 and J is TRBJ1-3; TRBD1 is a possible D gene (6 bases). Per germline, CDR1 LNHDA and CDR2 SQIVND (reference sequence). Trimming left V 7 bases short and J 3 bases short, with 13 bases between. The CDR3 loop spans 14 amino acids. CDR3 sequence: CASTLGARGNTIYF. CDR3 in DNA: TGTGCCAGTACTCTGGGGGCTCGTGGAAACACCATATATTTT.

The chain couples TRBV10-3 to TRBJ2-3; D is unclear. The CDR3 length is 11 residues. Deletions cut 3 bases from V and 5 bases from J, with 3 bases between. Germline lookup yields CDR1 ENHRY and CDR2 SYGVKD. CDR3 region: CAISDGDTQYF. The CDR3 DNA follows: TGTGCCATCAGTGACGGAGATACGCAGTATTTT.

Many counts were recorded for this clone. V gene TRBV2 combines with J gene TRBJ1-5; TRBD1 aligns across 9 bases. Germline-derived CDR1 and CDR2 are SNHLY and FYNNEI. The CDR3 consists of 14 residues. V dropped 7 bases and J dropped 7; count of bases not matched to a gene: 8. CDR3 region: CASTGTGIGQPQHF. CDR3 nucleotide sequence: TGTGCCAGCACTGGGACAGGGATTGGACAGCCCCAGCATTTT. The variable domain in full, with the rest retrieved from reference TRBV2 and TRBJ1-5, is EPEVTQTPSHQVTQMGQEVILRCVPISNHLYFYWYRQILGQKVEFLVSFYNNEISEKSEIFDDQFSVERPDGSNFTLKIRSTKLEDSAMYFCASTGTGIGQPQHFGDGTRLSIL.

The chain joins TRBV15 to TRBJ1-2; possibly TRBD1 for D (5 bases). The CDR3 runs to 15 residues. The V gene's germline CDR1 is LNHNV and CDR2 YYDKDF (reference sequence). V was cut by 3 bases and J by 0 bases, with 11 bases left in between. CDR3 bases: TGTGCCACCAGCAGGGGGGGGGTAGCTAACTATGGCTACACCTTC. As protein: CATSRGGVANYGYTF.

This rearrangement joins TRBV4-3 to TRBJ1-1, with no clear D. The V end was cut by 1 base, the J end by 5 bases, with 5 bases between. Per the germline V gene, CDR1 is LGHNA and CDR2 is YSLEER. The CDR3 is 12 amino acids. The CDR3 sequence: CASSQGKTEAFF. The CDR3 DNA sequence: TGCGCCAGCAGCCAAGGGAAAACTGAAGCTTTCTTT.

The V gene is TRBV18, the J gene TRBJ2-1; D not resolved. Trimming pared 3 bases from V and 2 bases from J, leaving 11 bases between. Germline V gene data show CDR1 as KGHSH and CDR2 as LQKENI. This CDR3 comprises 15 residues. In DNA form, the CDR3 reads TGTGCCAGCTCACCCAGCGCAGGCACCTACAATGAGCAGTTCTTC. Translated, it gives CASSPSAGTYNEQFF.

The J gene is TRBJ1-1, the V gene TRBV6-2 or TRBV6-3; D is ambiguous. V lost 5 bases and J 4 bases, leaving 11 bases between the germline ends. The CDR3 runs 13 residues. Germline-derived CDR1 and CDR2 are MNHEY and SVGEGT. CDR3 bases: TGTGCCAGCAGTCCCCGTAGGCCCACTGAAGCTTTCTTT. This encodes CASSPRRPTEAFF.

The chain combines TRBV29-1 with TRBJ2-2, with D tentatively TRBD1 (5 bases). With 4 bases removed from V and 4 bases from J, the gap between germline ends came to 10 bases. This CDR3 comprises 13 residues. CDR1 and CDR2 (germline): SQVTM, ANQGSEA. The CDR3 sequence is CSVAGLGTGELFF. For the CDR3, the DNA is TGCAGCGTTGCAGGGCTCGGCACCGGGGAGCTGTTTTTT.